This T cell receptor (beta chain) emerged from a study of blood T cell repertoires in COVID-19. Study-level information: Material from acute and convalescent COVID-19 was sourced from the United States, Italy and Spain. Sources were T cells, B-cell-depleted T cells, or PBMCs; the material itself was cDNA or gDNA.

The germline CDR1 and CDR2 sequences are SNHLY and FYNNEI. V gave up 7 bases and J gave up 13 bases; unmatched junction bases: 4. The CDR3 covers 11 residues. Study processing details: How many nucleated cells were present was estimated from reference gene primer amplification. Generated by immunoSEQ multiplex PCR, the TCRdb table keeps only in-frame clones and is missing some. The V and J calls and clone size were taken over from that table, and D and trimming were inferred from the DNA. Found here are some 30,000 clones, 75% to 90% of them singletons; the top ten hold 25%. The TCR comes from a woman of 80 years or more with active or convalescent COVID-19. V usage is TRBV2 and J usage is TRBJ1-6, with 7 bases that match TRBD1. The sequenced sample was peripheral blood. The CDR3 loop is CASTPTGPLHF. The DNA of the CDR3 is TGTGCCAGCACCCCGACAGGGCCCCTCCACTTT.